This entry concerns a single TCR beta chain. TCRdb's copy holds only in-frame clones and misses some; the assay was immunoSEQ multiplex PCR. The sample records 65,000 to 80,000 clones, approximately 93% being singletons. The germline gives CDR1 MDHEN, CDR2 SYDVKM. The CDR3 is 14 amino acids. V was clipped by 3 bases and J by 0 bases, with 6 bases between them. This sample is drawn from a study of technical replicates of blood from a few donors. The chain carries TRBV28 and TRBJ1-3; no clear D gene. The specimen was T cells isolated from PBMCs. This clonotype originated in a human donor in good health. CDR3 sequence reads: CASSFGSSGNTIYF. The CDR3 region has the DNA TGTGCCAGCAGTTTCGGTAGCTCTGGAAACACCATATATTTT.